This TCR beta chain was observed in a study of cytomegalovirus exposure and HLA in healthy donors. The CDR3 loop spans 14 amino acids. CDR1 SNHLY and CDR2 FYNNEI come from the germline V gene. The ends lost 8 bases at V and 5 bases at J; junction bases unmatched: 11. Repertoires were generated with immunoSEQ multiplex PCR, while TCRdb's copy carries only in-frame clones and drops some. The table shows roughly 330,000 clones, with around 87% occurring only once. This clone appeared once. The sample taken for sequencing was PBMCs. V and J are TRBV2 and TRBJ2-5, with TRBD1 matching over 7 bases. The clonotype was recovered from a woman in her twenties or thirties in good health and CMV-seropositive. DNA for the CDR3: TGTGCCAGCGGATTAAAGGGGGCACGGGAGACCCAGTACTTC. It yields the protein CASGLKGARETQYF.